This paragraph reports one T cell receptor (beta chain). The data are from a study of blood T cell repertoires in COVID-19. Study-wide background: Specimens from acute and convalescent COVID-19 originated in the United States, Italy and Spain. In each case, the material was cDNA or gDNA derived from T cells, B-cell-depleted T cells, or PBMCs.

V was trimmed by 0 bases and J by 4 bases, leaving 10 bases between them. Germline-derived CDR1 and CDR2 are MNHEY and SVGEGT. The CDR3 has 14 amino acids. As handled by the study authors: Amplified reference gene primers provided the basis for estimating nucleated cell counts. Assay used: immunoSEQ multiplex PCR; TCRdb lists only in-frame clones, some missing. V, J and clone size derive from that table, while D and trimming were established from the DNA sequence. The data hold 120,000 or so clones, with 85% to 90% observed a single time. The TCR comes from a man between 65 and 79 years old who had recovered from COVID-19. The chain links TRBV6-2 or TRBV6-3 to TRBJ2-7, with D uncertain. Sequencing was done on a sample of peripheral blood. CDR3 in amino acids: CASSYSGFSYEQYF. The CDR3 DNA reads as TGTGCCAGCAGTTACTCCGGGTTTTCGTACGAGCAGTACTTC.